The entry below describes one T cell receptor (beta chain). Its antigen remains unknown. The data originate from a study of T cells after yellow fever vaccination. Looking at the study overall: The authors prepared low-cell-number fractions using SMART-Seq v4 Ultra Low Input.

TCRdb fed the 5' RACE reads into MiXCR, producing one record per CDR3 protein. The data contain 200,000 to 300,000 distinct CDR3 sequences, around 13% of them singletons. Study-wide results and caveats: High-abundance clonotypes from the bulk population could contaminate FACS-sorted repertoires. Most primary-vaccination clones reappeared after the booster (approximately 95% CD4, 75% to 90% CD8). The appearance of a small share of clonotypes in both CD4 and CD8 compartments was observed.

Germline V gene data show CDR1 as SGHTA and CDR2 as FQGNSA. The CDR3 spans 15 residues. V was pared by 5 bases and J by 1 base, with 14 bases between. The clonotype originates from a man under 40 who received the YFV17D yellow fever vaccine. This specimen was CD4+ T cells sorted from PBMCs, taken 45 days after the yellow fever booster vaccination. The chain recombines TRBV7-2 with TRBJ2-5; no reliable D call. The CDR3 protein is CASSTKAPSQETQYF. Here the CDR3 DNA reads TGTGCCAGCAGCACAAAAGCGCCCTCCCAAGAGACCCAGTACTTC.